The rows below give T cell receptor beta chains drawn from one sample of a study of PD-L1 blockade in urothelial cancer. Some clones are missing from TCRdb's copy, which holds only in-frame ones; the method was immunoSEQ multiplex PCR. This sample has some 45,000 clones, with around 88% found just once. This specimen consisted of PBMCs, obtained around atezolizumab (anti-PD-L1) treatment. The source is a man older than 75 with urothelial cancer. The CDR3 runs from the conserved cysteine through the conserved F or W. Each record gives: clone size, V gene, J gene, CDR3 protein. Some rows have no size entry. The others give once, few or many, or a class for an expanded clone.

size: NA; V: TRBV2; J: TRBJ2-4; CDR3: CASGAGPIAKNIQYF
size: few; V: TRBV6-1; J: TRBJ2-7; CDR3: CASSEPGGSSYEQYF
size: NA; V: TRBV18; J: TRBJ2-5; CDR3: CASSPTGTLQETQYF
size: NA; V: TRBV5-1; J: TRBJ2-2; CDR3: CASSLGQGFRDTGELFF
size: NA; V: TRBV5-1; J: TRBJ1-2; CDR3: CASSLQGDGYTF
size: NA; V: TRBV19; J: TRBJ1-1; CDR3: CASSISQGNTEAFF
size: NA; V: TRBV28; J: TRBJ1-2; CDR3: CASRYLDYGYTF
size: once; V: TRBV19; J: TRBJ1-2; CDR3: CASSIYGTTANYGYTF
size: NA; V: TRBV5-4; J: TRBJ2-1; CDR3: CASSLGARSSYNEQFF
size: NA; V: TRBV30; J: TRBJ1-1; CDR3: CAWSPGTGATEAFF
size: NA; V: TRBV12-5; J: TRBJ2-1; CDR3: CASVRASGRSEQFF
size: NA; V: TRBV1; J: TRBJ1-4; CDR3: CTSPVPAGLCEKLFF
size: NA; V: TRBV5-1; J: TRBJ1-3; CDR3: CASSRRGQGAPGNTIYF
size: NA; V: TRBV7-9; J: TRBJ1-3; CDR3: CASSFGGISGNTIYF
size: once; V: TRBV30; J: TRBJ1-4; CDR3: CAWSRSLQGNNEKLFF
size: once; V: TRBV2; J: TRBJ2-1; CDR3: CASSEGANEQFF
size: NA; V: TRBV18; J: TRBJ2-4; CDR3: CASSQLTSGSKNIQYF
size: NA; V: TRBV5-1; J: TRBJ2-1; CDR3: CASSRTSGGPYNEQFF
size: NA; V: TRBV7-6; J: TRBJ2-1; CDR3: CASSSGTSGRYEQFF
size: NA; V: TRBV7-2; J: TRBJ2-5; CDR3: CASSLRLAVYQETQYF
size: NA; V: TRBV19; J: TRBJ1-2; CDR3: CASSIGDKNYGYTF
size: NA; V: TRBV5-1; J: TRBJ1-1; CDR3: CASSLPGTGMNTEAFF
size: NA; V: TRBV28; J: TRBJ1-2; CDR3: CASSLGGIRGGYTF
size: NA; V: TRBV7-9; J: TRBJ2-3; CDR3: CASSPSGTSGPETQYF
size: NA; V: TRBV28; J: TRBJ2-1; CDR3: CASSPGFEQFF
size: NA; V: TRBV28; J: TRBJ1-2; CDR3: CASSSAPGGGGGYGYTF
size: NA; V: TRBV4-3; J: TRBJ2-1; CDR3: CASSQETGGNDEQFF